The sequence of this T cell receptor beta chain was determined in a study of monozygotic twins with inflammatory bowel disease. Study outcomes and limitations: Especially with disease activity, IBD patients shared fewer clonotypes with others than healthy twins did.

This CDR3 contains 16 residues. CDR1 KGHSH and CDR2 LQKENI come from the germline V gene. As concerns this clonotype: Its antigen is not known.

TCRdb reanalyzed the 5' RACE reads, giving one entry per CDR3 protein sequence and no DNA. The sample is made up of 93,000 or so distinct CDR3 sequences, and the top ten hold roughly 1.9% of it. The rearrangement joins TRBV18 to TRBJ2-7; TCRdb indicates TRBD2, and absent DNA this call remains unverified. Sequencing was carried out using blood. The TCR sequence derives from a human donor with ulcerative colitis or Crohn's disease, or a healthy co-twin of an affected twin (not recorded which). CDR3 loop: CASSSLLPGPSYEQYF. The entire variable domain, with the rest obtained from reference TRBV18 and TRBJ2-7, is as follows: NAGVMQNPRHLVRRRGQEARLRCSPMKGHSHVYWYRQLPEEGLKFMVYLQKENIIDESGMPKERFSAEFPKEGPSILRIQQVVRGDSAAYFCASSSLLPGPSYEQYFGPGTRLTVT.